These T cell receptor beta chains were read from a single sample in a study of cytomegalovirus exposure and HLA in healthy donors. The assay was immunoSEQ multiplex PCR, and TCRdb's table has in-frame clones only and misses some. The table shows about 130,000 clones, with 85% to 90% occurring only once. Sequenced: PBMCs. The receptors stem from a woman in her twenties or thirties in good health and CMV-seropositive. Each CDR3 is given with its conserved first and last residue. Each record gives: clone size, D gene, J gene, V gene, CDR3 DNA, CDR3 protein. A D gene is named only where the DNA matches it firmly. Expanded clones get a size class; other rows say once, few or many, or leave the size out.

NA,NA,TRBJ2-2,TRBV28,TGTGCCAGCAGGGGTGGGACTCTGAACACCGGGGAGCTGTTTTTT,CASRGGTLNTGELFF
once,TRBD1,TRBJ2-5,TRBV25-1,TGTGCCAGCAGCGTCCCGGGACAGGGAAAGGGACAAGAGACCCAGTACTTC,CASSVPGQGKGQETQYF
NA,TRBD1,TRBJ1-5,TRBV19,TGTGCCAGTACCTCACAGGGGGATGGCAATCAGCCCCAGCATTTT,CASTSQGDGNQPQHF
NA,TRBD1,TRBJ2-7,TRBV28,TGTGCCAGCAAACTACGCCAGGGGGTATCAGTCTACGAGCAGTACTTC,CASKLRQGVSVYEQYF
NA,TRBD2,TRBJ2-3,TRBV5-1,TGCGCCAGCAGCTTGTCGGGAGGGCCAGATACGCAGTATTTT,CASSLSGGPDTQYF
NA,TRBD1,TRBJ1-2,TRBV5-4,TGTGCCAGCAGCCCGGGACAGTCTAACTATGGCTACACCTTC,CASSPGQSNYGYTF
NA,NA,TRBJ2-5,TRBV27,TGTGCCAGCAGTTCCTCCTTTATTGGAGGCCAAGAGACCCAGTACTTC,CASSSSFIGGQETQYF
NA,NA,TRBJ1-1,TRBV7-8,TGTGCCAGCAGCTTACAGGGGATTGAGACTGAAGCTTTCTTT,CASSLQGIETEAFF
few,NA,TRBJ2-2,TRBV5-1,TGCGCCAGCAGCTTGACATCGGGGGGCGGCACCGGGGAGCTGTTTTTT,CASSLTSGGGTGELFF
NA,NA,TRBJ2-1,TRBV28,TGTGCCAGCAGTTTAGGCAGGGGCCACTTAAGCTCCTACAATGAGCAGTTCTTC,CASSLGRGHLSSYNEQFF
NA,NA,TRBJ2-1,TRBV2,TGTGCCAGCAAAAAGGACACAACCAATGAGCAGTTCTTC,CASKKDTTNEQFF
NA,TRBD1,TRBJ2-7,TRBV6-1,TGTGCCAGCAGACAGGGGTTAAACTACGAGCAGTACTTC,CASRQGLNYEQYF
NA,TRBD2,TRBJ2-5,TRBV7-9,TGTGCCAGCAGCTTACAACGGGAGGTCCCGGAGACCCAGTACTTC,CASSLQREVPETQYF
once,TRBD1,TRBJ1-5,TRBV19,TGTGCCAGTAGTATGACAGGGACGGGCAATCAGCCCCAGCATTTT,CASSMTGTGNQPQHF
few,NA,TRBJ2-5,TRBV4-1,TGCGCCAGCAGCCAAGTTCAAGCAATAGCGGCTAAAGAGACCCAGTACTTC,CASSQVQAIAAKETQYF
NA,NA,TRBJ2-7,TRBV18,TGTGCCAGCTCACCATTTCAGGGAGGACAATTCGACGAGCAGTACTTC,CASSPFQGGQFDEQYF